This entry is about one T cell receptor (beta chain). Antigen specificity is unknown. The time point: recipient sample about 28 days before transplant, after cytoreduction. Blood collection times were about day -28 and days 30, 100, 180 posttransplant. The entry originates in a study of T cell clonotyping in hematopoietic cell transplantation. General study findings and limits: Few recipient clonotypes overlapped donors; over 97% were de novo at given depth. After transplant, recipient diversity fell while pathologically expanded clonotypes grew through day 180.

The CDR3 sequence is 15 residues long. The germline V gene encodes CDR1 LNHNV and CDR2 YYDKDF (reference sequence). The germline V and J ends were trimmed by 3 bases and 2 bases, with 11 bases remaining between them. TCRdb keeps only in-frame clones here, not all; method: immunoSEQ multiplex PCR. There are around 15,000 clones in the sample; 90% to 95% occur only once, and around 1.8% lies in the top ten. This TCR was recovered from a man younger than 35 with biphenotypic leukemia. Some clones in this sample may be carry-over from other donors' samples. The sequences come from peripheral blood mononuclear cells, collected before stem cell transplant. This chain connects TRBV15 to TRBJ1-5; unclear D gene. The DNA of the CDR3 is TGTGCCACCAGCAGTGGCGAGAGGGGCAATCAGCCCCAGCATTTT. Translating it yields CATSSGERGNQPQHF.